This T cell receptor (beta chain) was observed in a study of T cell repertoires in cytomegalovirus infection. With regard to this clonotype: Its antigen is not known.

TCRdb used MiXCR to reprocess the reads, holding one entry per CDR3 protein. This sample has around 430,000 distinct CDR3 sequences, with 42% found just once. The CDR3 runs 15 residues. The V end lost 2 bases, the J end lost 4 bases, and 12 bases lay between the germline ends. Germline assignment: CDR1 ENHRY and CDR2 SYGVKD. General study findings and limits: Using cumulative public TCR beta family frequency, the authors identified those who carried CMV together with the relevant HLA.

V is TRBV10-3 and J is TRBJ2-1; D call uncertain. Source: cultured PBMCs, taken from culture after CMV antigen stimulation. This clonotype originated in a human donor in good health (CMV status not recorded). Some clones in this sample may be carry-over from other donors' samples. CDR3 DNA: TGTGCCATCAGTGAGCCCAGCGTATCATACAATGAGCAGTTCTTC. This encodes CAISEPSVSYNEQFF.